A single sample gave rise to the 18 T cell receptor beta chains below, sequenced in a study of cytomegalovirus exposure and HLA in healthy donors. 60 Vbeta and 13 Jbeta primers were used in PCR. Clones were read by immunoSEQ multiplex PCR, and TCRdb kept only the in-frame ones, dropping some. The sample lists around 140,000 clones, 77% occurring once. The sequenced material came from PBMCs. The origin of the receptors is a woman in her sixties or seventies in good health and CMV-seronegative.

V and J are TRBV5-1 and TRBJ2-2; D possibly corresponds to TRBD1 (5 bases). This CDR3 comprises 14 residues. Between the trimmed V and J ends, which lost 3 bases and 2 bases, there was a span of 8 bases. Germline-derived CDR1 and CDR2 are SGHRS and YFSETQ. CDR3 bases: TGCGCCAGCAGCTCCCAGGGAAACACCGGGGAGCTGTTTTTT. Protein sequence: CASSSQGNTGELFF.

This clone showed up just a few times. The V gene is TRBV27, the J gene TRBJ2-7; D remains ambiguous. Germline V gives CDR1 MNHEY, CDR2 SMNVEV (reference sequence). V was shortened by 8 bases and J by 2 bases, with 13 bases between the two germline ends. The CDR3 loop spans 13 amino acids. CDR3 DNA: TGTGCCAGCGGGCACAGCCAGGCCTACGAGCAGTACTTC. This encodes CASGHSQAYEQYF.

The J gene is TRBJ2-1, the V gene TRBV7-3; TRBD2 matches at 12 bases. With 0 bases clipped from V and 5 bases from J, the junction kept 5 bases outside the gene matches. CDR1 is SGHTA and CDR2 is FQGTGA in the germline V gene. The CDR3 consists of 17 residues. CDR3 DNA: TGTGCCAGCAGCTTAACGCCCCTAGCGGGGGGGAACAATGAGCAGTTCTTC. Translating it yields CASSLTPLAGGNNEQFF.

The chain couples TRBV7-9 to TRBJ2-6; D uncertain. Per germline, CDR1 SEHNR and CDR2 FQNEAQ (reference sequence). The CDR3 sequence is 15 residues long. V lost 2 bases and J lost 2, with 7 bases in between. CDR3 sequence (DNA): TGTGCCAGCAGCTTACCCCCCGCTGGGGCCAACGTCCTGACTTTC. It encodes CASSLPPAGANVLTF. Full variable domain (rest looked up from reference TRBV7-9 and TRBJ2-6): DTGVSQNPRHKITKRGQNVTFRCDPISEHNRLYWYRQTLGQGPEFLTYFQNEAQLEKSRLLSDRFSAERPKGSFSTLEIQRTEQGDSAMYLCASSLPPAGANVLTFGAGSRLTVL.

This chain links TRBV19 with TRBJ1-5; weak D call: TRBD1 (5 bases). CDR3 size: 16 residues. V lost 1 base and J 2 bases, leaving 12 bases between the germline ends. From germline, CDR1 is LNHDA and CDR2 SQIVND (reference sequence). CDR3 in amino acids: CASSIGAGVGNQPQHF. Written as DNA, the CDR3 is TGTGCCAGTAGTATAGGGGCGGGGGTGGGCAATCAGCCCCAGCATTTT.

The CDR3 DNA reads as TGTGCCAGCAGCTATTCTTCTGAGACCCAGTACTTC. It specifies CASSYSSETQYF. This chain joins TRBV11-2 and TRBJ2-5; the D is unclear. V was trimmed by 4 bases and J by 5 bases, leaving 8 bases between them. The CDR3 runs to 12 residues. The germline gives CDR1 SGHAT, CDR2 FQNNGV.

The sample holds one count of this clone. This rearrangement joins TRBV12-5 to TRBJ2-1; 11 bases map to TRBD2. CDR1 LGHNT and CDR2 FRNRAP come from the germline V gene. V gave up 0 bases and J gave up 2 bases; unmatched junction bases: 0. This CDR3 has 16 residues. The CDR3 loop is CASGLVLAGAYNEQFF. The CDR3 DNA reads TGTGCTAGTGGTTTGGTACTAGCGGGAGCCTACAATGAGCAGTTCTTC.

The chain combines TRBV28 with TRBJ2-3, with TRBD1 matching over 7 bases. Losses at the gene ends were 5 bases for V and 2 bases for J; bases not matched to a gene: 4. Germline values: CDR1 MDHEN, CDR2 SYDVKM. The CDR3 covers 14 residues. The CDR3 protein is CASSPDRPTDTQYF. DNA of the CDR3: TGTGCCAGCAGTCCGGACAGGCCCACAGATACGCAGTATTTT. Based on the CDR3 plus reference TRBV28 and TRBJ2-3, the full variable domain is DVKVTQSSRYLVKRTGEKVFLECVQDMDHENMFWYRQDPGLGLRLIYFSYDVKMKEKGDIPEGYSVSREKKERFSLILESASTNQTSMYLCASSPDRPTDTQYFGPGTRLTVL.

The V gene is TRBV28, the J gene TRBJ2-3; 10 bases map to TRBD2. This CDR3 has 18 amino acids. V lost 3 bases, J lost 4 bases, and 13 bases stayed unmatched. Germline-derived CDR1 and CDR2 are MDHEN and SYDVKM. CDR3 in amino acids: CASSFYWETSGMADTQYF. CDR3 coding DNA: TGTGCCAGCAGTTTTTATTGGGAAACTAGCGGGATGGCAGATACGCAGTATTTT.

CDR3 sequence reads: CASSPGLAESYEQYF. The CDR3 nucleotides read TGTGCCAGCTCACCGGGACTAGCGGAATCCTACGAGCAGTACTTC. The gene calls are TRBV18 and TRBJ2-7, with 11 bases that match TRBD2. The CDR3 is 15 residues long. The V gene's germline CDR1 is KGHSH and CDR2 LQKENI. J was trimmed by 1 base and V by 3 bases; bases with no gene match: 2.

This clone is a singleton in its sample. This chain joins TRBV12-5 and TRBJ2-2, with a weak D call TRBD1 (6 bases). CDR3 length equals 15 residues. Germline assignment: CDR1 LGHNT and CDR2 FRNRAP. The germline V and J ends were trimmed by 4 bases and 0 bases, with 9 bases remaining between them. In DNA form, the CDR3 reads TGTGCTAGTGGTTGGGGGCAGACGAACACCGGGGAGCTGTTTTTT. The encoded protein is CASGWGQTNTGELFF.

This clone occurred a few times. The chain joins TRBV27 to TRBJ1-2; TRBD1 is a possible D gene (6 bases). The V gene's germline CDR1 is MNHEY and CDR2 SMNVEV (reference sequence). The length of the CDR3 is 14 residues. With 5 bases removed from V and 8 bases from J, the gap between germline ends came to 18 bases. This chain's CDR3 is CASSPHSGGEGYTF. In DNA form, the CDR3 reads TGTGCCAGCAGTCCCCACTCGGGGGGCGAGGGCTACACCTTC.

This clone was counted between two and nine times. The chain joins TRBV6-5 to TRBJ2-1, with 11 bases that match TRBD2. The CDR3 runs to 15 residues. Germline V gene data show CDR1 as MNHEY and CDR2 as SVGAGI. The V and J ends lost 0 bases and 9 bases, in that order; junction bases with no gene match: 4. The CDR3 reads CASSYSWTSGREQFF. DNA for the CDR3: TGTGCCAGCAGTTACTCCTGGACTAGCGGGCGTGAGCAGTTCTTC.

This rearrangement joins TRBV21-1 to TRBJ2-2; the D call TRBD2 from the table was never checked on the DNA. TRBV21-1 is a pseudogene locus. The CDR3 has 17 amino acids. The CDR3 protein is CASSNPSWTRGTGELFF. CDR3 nucleotide sequence: TGTGCCAGCAGCAATCCGTCGTGGACTAGGGGCACCGGGGAGCTGTTTTTT.

The genes are TRBV5-1 and TRBJ2-5, with D maybe TRBD1 (6 bases). Germline V gene data show CDR1 as SGHRS and CDR2 as YFSETQ. V shed 4 bases and J shed 1 base, with 20 bases lying between them. The CDR3 has 17 residues. The CDR3 DNA is TGCGCCAGCAGCACATACAGGGCCCCCTCTCCCCAAGAGACCCAGTACTTC. Its translation is CASSTYRAPSPQETQYF.

J is TRBJ1-6 and V is TRBV2; weak D call: TRBD1 (5 bases). The CDR3 length is 15 residues. Trimming removed 6 bases from V and 6 bases from J, with 15 bases in between. Germline-derived CDR1 and CDR2 are SNHLY and FYNNEI. The CDR3 is CASRPVGVGNSPLHF. CDR3 nucleotide sequence: TGTGCCAGCAGGCCAGTAGGGGTGGGTAATTCACCCCTCCACTTT.

V and J are TRBV19 and TRBJ2-7; tentatively, D is TRBD1 (5 bases). The V gene lost 5 bases and the J gene lost 6 bases, with 14 bases spanning the gap. CDR3 length: 13 residues. Germline CDR1 is LNHDA and CDR2 is SQIVND (reference sequence). The CDR3 DNA is TGTGCCAGTAGTTCACGGCTTGGGGCCGAGCAGTACTTC. Translated: CASSSRLGAEQYF.

The chain links TRBV4-1 to TRBJ1-2; D call uncertain. V lost 0 bases to trimming and J lost 5 bases, with 13 bases between them. The CDR3 spans 15 residues. Per germline, CDR1 MGHRA and CDR2 YSYEKL. CDR3 protein: CASSQEEGRVYGYTF. The CDR3 bases are TGCGCCAGCAGCCAAGAAGAGGGCCGGGTTTATGGCTACACCTTC.